This TCR beta chain originates from a study of T cell repertoires in cytomegalovirus infection. Whole-study findings and limits: Summed public TCR beta family frequency identified CMV carriers bearing the relevant HLA.

This clonotype was seen ten or more times. No antigen is known for it. The ends lost 4 bases at V and 7 bases at J; junction bases unmatched: 4. Germline V gene sequence: CDR1 SGHDT, CDR2 YYEEEE. The CDR3 loop spans 12 amino acids. MiXCR, applied by TCRdb to the reads, yields one record per CDR3 protein. The table lists hundreds of thousands of distinct CDR3 sequences, 10% to 12% of them singletons. This receptor was identified in a human donor in good health (CMV status not recorded). Some clones in this sample may be carry-over from other donors' samples. J is TRBJ1-1 and V is TRBV5-6; TRBD1 agrees at 7 bases. Sequencing was carried out using PBMCs. The CDR3 DNA reads TGTGCCAGCAGCCGGGACAGAATTGAAGCTTTCTTT. It encodes CASSRDRIEAFF.